What follows are 22 T cell receptor beta chains derived from one specimen sequenced in a study of graft-versus-host responses after intestinal transplantation (dated by TCRdb to about 2021). Sample time point, as interpreted from the label and publication: cells obtained before transplantation from donor or recipient. Library construction relied on the immunoSEQ multiplex PCR assay. The clones in this table, taken by TCRdb from immuneACCESS, are in-frame only. Not every clone is retained; where verified, under half of the shortfall comes from an unresolved V gene, and the cause of the rest is unknown. The sample table contains some 84,000 clones; only one count was recorded for 80% to 85% of them. 0.75% to 0.85% of the sample is in the top ten clones. These receptors lack a known antigen. The specimen was unstimulated CD4+ T cells sorted from spleen or lymph node cells, collected before intestinal transplant. The receptors stem from a human donor who received an intestinal transplant.

V usage is TRBV2 and J usage is TRBJ1-1, with D perhaps TRBD1 (6 bases). Germline CDR1 SNHLY, CDR2 FYNNEI. The CDR3 contains 12 residues. Between the trimmed V and J ends, which lost 6 bases and 4 bases, there was a span of 9 bases. The DNA of the CDR3 is TGTGCCAGCAGAGCACAGGGCACTGAAGCTTTCTTT. It is translated as CASRAQGTEAFF.

The V gene is TRBV10-3, the J gene TRBJ2-7; TRBD1 matches at 7 bases. CDR1 ENHRY and CDR2 SYGVKD come from the germline V gene. This CDR3 is 13 amino acids long. With 3 bases clipped from V and 1 base from J, the junction kept 0 bases outside the gene matches. CDR3 amino acids: CAISEQGSYEQYF. CDR3 sequence (DNA): TGTGCCATCAGTGAACAGGGGTCCTACGAGCAGTACTTC.

The V gene is TRBV5-6, the J gene TRBJ2-1; D is perhaps TRBD2 (6 bases). V lost 3 bases and J 2 bases, leaving 12 bases between the germline ends. The CDR3 consists of 15 residues. Looked up from germline, CDR1 is SGHDT and CDR2 is YYEEEE. CDR3 coding DNA: TGTGCCAGCAGCTCGCGGGAAAAGCCCTACAATGAGCAGTTCTTC. Translated: CASSSREKPYNEQFF.

The chain links TRBV7-6 to TRBJ2-1, with 8 bases identical to TRBD2. Germline V gives CDR1 SGHVS, CDR2 FNYEAQ. V was pared by 5 bases and J by 2 bases, with 5 bases of the junction left unmatched. The CDR3 totals 15 residues. This CDR3 reads CASSAGLVTYNEQFF. The CDR3 DNA sequence: TGTGCCAGCAGCGCGGGACTAGTGACCTACAATGAGCAGTTCTTC. The variable domain in full, completed from reference TRBV7-6 and TRBJ2-1, reads GAGVSQSPRYKVTKRGQDVALRCDPISGHVSLYWYRQALGQGPEFLTYFNYEAQQDKSGLPNDRFSAERPEGSISTLTIQRTEQRDSAMYRCASSAGLVTYNEQFFGPGTRLTVL.

The chain employs TRBV28 and TRBJ2-5; 8 bases fit TRBD2. From germline, CDR1 is MDHEN and CDR2 SYDVKM. The CDR3 is 13 residues long. The junction had 6 bases not matched to a gene; V was cut back by 7 bases and J by 5 bases. CDR3 DNA: TGTGCCAGCACCCGGGGGGGAGTGGAGACCCAGTACTTC. As protein: CASTRGGVETQYF.

V gene TRBV6-1 combines with J gene TRBJ2-7, with 8 bases fitting TRBD2. Germline trimming cut 4 bases from V and 0 bases from J; bases unmatched to any gene: 11. CDR1 is MNHNS and CDR2 is SASEGT in the germline V gene. The CDR3 is 17 residues long. CDR3 protein: CASSAGSSGLSSYEQYF. The CDR3 DNA sequence: TGTGCCAGCAGTGCTGGTTCTAGCGGGCTTAGCTCCTACGAGCAGTACTTC.

The V and J genes are TRBV4-1 and TRBJ2-6, with D hard to call. Deletions cut 5 bases from V and 0 bases from J, with 14 bases between. The germline CDR1 and CDR2 sequences are MGHRA and YSYEKL. The CDR3 sequence is 17 residues long. The CDR3: CASSEAPTSSGANVLTF. In DNA, the CDR3 is TGCGCCAGCAGCGAAGCGCCCACGAGCTCTGGGGCCAACGTCCTGACTTTC.

V gene TRBV15 combines with J gene TRBJ2-3; tentatively, D is TRBD1 (7 bases). CDR3 length: 17 residues. CDR1 and CDR2 from the germline V gene are LNHNV and YYDKDF (reference sequence). V gave up 1 base and J gave up 6 bases, with 20 bases separating them. The CDR3 coding sequence is TGTGCCACCAGCAGAGTTCAAGGGGTAGCAGGGGGGGATACGCAGTATTTT. It specifies CATSRVQGVAGGDTQYF.

This clone was seen only a few times. This chain joins TRBV21-1 and TRBJ2-3; TRBD2, the table's D call, was not compared with the DNA. TRBV21-1 constitutes a pseudogene. This CDR3 is built from 16 residues. The CDR3 loop is CASSKVSLAGTDTQYF. Here the CDR3 DNA reads TGTGCCAGCAGCAAAGTTTCGCTAGCGGGCACAGATACGCAGTATTTT.

CDR3 residues: CASSPGQRNTEAFF. In nucleotides, the CDR3 is TGTGCCAGCAGTCCGGGACAAAGAAACACTGAAGCTTTCTTT. V is TRBV27 and J is TRBJ1-1; tentatively, D is TRBD1 (6 bases). The V gene's germline CDR1 is MNHEY and CDR2 SMNVEV (reference sequence). V was pared by 5 bases and J by 2 bases, with 12 bases between. The CDR3 consists of 14 residues.

V and J are TRBV15 and TRBJ2-1, with 8 bases identical to TRBD2. V was clipped by 3 bases and J by 12 bases; unmatched bases: 7. Germline V gene data show CDR1 as LNHNV and CDR2 as YYDKDF (reference sequence). The CDR3 contains 13 residues. CDR3 sequence reads: CATSSSSGSRQFF. The DNA for the CDR3 is TGTGCCACCAGCAGTTCAAGCGGGAGTAGGCAGTTCTTC.

V and J are TRBV5-8 and TRBJ1-4; D unresolved. V was cut by 2 bases and J by 13 bases, with 18 bases left in between. This CDR3 has 14 amino acids. CDR1 and CDR2 from the germline V gene are SGHTS and YDEGEE. The DNA of the CDR3 is TGTGCCAGCAGCTTCACTCAGGCCCGTAGTGGACTGTTTTTT. It codes for CASSFTQARSGLFF. Filled out from reference TRBV5-8 and TRBJ1-4, the complete variable domain reads EAGVTQSPTHLIKTRGQQATLRCSPISGHTSVYWYQQALGLGLQFLLWYDEGEERNRGNFPPRFSGRQFPNYSSELNVNALELEDSALYLCASSFTQARSGLFFGSGTQLSVL.

The chain joins TRBV4-2 to TRBJ1-2; D might be TRBD1 (5 bases). The germline V gene has CDR1 LGHNA and CDR2 YNFKEQ. The CDR3 spans 15 residues. Trimming took 4 bases from V and 2 from J, leaving 14 bases between them. The CDR3 sequence is CASSLGLASNYGYTF. The DNA for the CDR3 is TGTGCCAGCAGCCTGGGGCTGGCAAGCAACTATGGCTACACCTTC.

The CDR3 region has the DNA TGTGCCAGCAGCTTGACTAGCGGGTGGCTGGCAGATACGCAGTATTTT. Residues: CASSLTSGWLADTQYF. This chain connects TRBV7-3 to TRBJ2-3, with 10 nucleotides matching TRBD2. CDR3 length equals 16 residues. V lost 3 bases to trimming and J lost 4 bases; unmatched junction nucleotides: 7. Germline assignment: CDR1 SGHTA and CDR2 FQGTGA.

The CDR3 region is CASSIDSDQPQHF. Written as DNA, the CDR3 is TGTGCCAGTAGTATAGACAGTGATCAGCCCCAGCATTTT. The chain combines TRBV19 with TRBJ1-5; no reliable D call. The V gene's germline CDR1 is LNHDA and CDR2 SQIVND (reference sequence). The CDR3 loop spans 13 amino acids. V lost 0 bases and J 5 bases, leaving 5 bases between the germline ends.

V is TRBV4-1 and J is TRBJ2-5, with D possibly being TRBD1 (6 bases). CDR3 length: 14 amino acids. The germline V gene encodes CDR1 MGHRA and CDR2 YSYEKL. V was trimmed by 4 bases and J by 5 bases, leaving 14 bases between them. CDR3 nucleotides: TGCGCCAGCAGCCCCGAAGGACAGAAGGAGACCCAGTACTTC. It translates to CASSPEGQKETQYF.

V and J are TRBV5-1 and TRBJ2-3; TRBD2 agrees at 13 bases. CDR1 and CDR2 from the germline V gene are SGHRS and YFSETQ. Germline trimming cut 4 bases from V and 0 bases from J; bases unmatched to any gene: 5. The CDR3 sequence is 17 residues long. CDR3 DNA: TGCGCCAGCAGCCTCGGGACTAGCGGGGTAAGCACAGATACGCAGTATTTT. Encoded protein: CASSLGTSGVSTDTQYF.

The chain is built from TRBV5-1 and TRBJ2-7; the D gene is possibly TRBD2 (5 bases). Germline V lookup: CDR1 SGHRS, CDR2 YFSETQ. V dropped 0 bases and J dropped 3 bases, with 13 bases sitting between them. The CDR3 loop spans 15 amino acids. CDR3 DNA sequence: TGCGCCAGCAGCTTGGGAGGGTCCCAGGTCTACGAGCAGTACTTC. It codes for CASSLGGSQVYEQYF.

V is TRBV15 and J is TRBJ2-7; perhaps TRBD1 as D (6 bases). Germline V CDR1 and CDR2: LNHNV, YYDKDF (reference sequence). Deletions cut 1 base from V and 3 bases from J, with 10 bases between. There are 14 residues in the CDR3. In DNA, the CDR3 is TGTGCCACCAGCAGAGGTCGACAGGACTACGAGCAGTACTTC. This sequence encodes CATSRGRQDYEQYF.

The genes are TRBV6-5 and TRBJ1-5; a possible D gene is TRBD1 (6 bases). The CDR3 has 13 amino acids. Deletions cut 5 bases from V and 5 bases from J, with 10 bases between. Germline-derived CDR1 and CDR2 are MNHEY and SVGAGI. The CDR3 loop reads CASSGYRDQPQHF. In DNA, the CDR3 is TGTGCCAGCAGTGGCTACAGGGATCAGCCCCAGCATTTT.

This rearrangement joins TRBV5-1 to TRBJ2-5; tentatively, D is TRBD1 (6 bases). From germline, CDR1 is SGHRS and CDR2 YFSETQ. The length of the CDR3 is 15 residues. V lost 4 bases and J lost 1, with 14 bases in between. This CDR3 reads CASSNTVGAQETQYF. The CDR3, as DNA: TGCGCCAGCAGCAATACAGTGGGGGCCCAAGAGACCCAGTACTTC.

There are a few counts of this clone. The chain couples TRBV5-1 to TRBJ2-7, with D tentatively TRBD1 (6 bases). The CDR3 spans 18 residues. Looked up from germline, CDR1 is SGHRS and CDR2 is YFSETQ. The V end lost 0 bases, the J end lost 0 bases, and 19 bases lay between the germline ends. CDR3 in amino acids: CASSLVVQGSRSSYEQYF. The CDR3 nucleotides are TGCGCCAGCAGCTTGGTTGTCCAGGGGTCCCGAAGCTCCTACGAGCAGTACTTC.